Below, one T cell receptor (beta chain) is given with its context. The data were taken from a study of blood T cell repertoires in COVID-19. Study-wide context: COVID-19 samples collected from the United States, Italy and Spain covered acute and convalescent phases. Sources were T cells, B-cell-depleted T cells, or PBMCs; the material itself was cDNA or gDNA.

In the original workflow: Reference gene primer amplification yielded estimated nucleated cell counts. TCRdb's copy holds only in-frame clones and misses some; the assay was immunoSEQ multiplex PCR. V, J and clone size are taken as reported in that table, and D and trimming were inferred from the DNA itself. The profile shows tens of thousands of clones, about 80% of them singletons. Between the trimmed V and J ends, which lost 3 bases and 0 bases, there was a span of 15 bases. CDR3 size: 16 residues. CDR1 and CDR2 from the germline V gene are LGHNA and YNFKEQ. Specimen: peripheral blood. The genes are TRBV4-2 and TRBJ2-7; D gene uncertain. The TCR was taken from a man between 65 and 85 years old with acute or convalescent COVID-19. CDR3 nucleotides: TGTGCCAGCAGCCAGGCAATTGCGGATAGCTCCTACGAGCAGTACTTC. It yields the protein CASSQAIADSSYEQYF.